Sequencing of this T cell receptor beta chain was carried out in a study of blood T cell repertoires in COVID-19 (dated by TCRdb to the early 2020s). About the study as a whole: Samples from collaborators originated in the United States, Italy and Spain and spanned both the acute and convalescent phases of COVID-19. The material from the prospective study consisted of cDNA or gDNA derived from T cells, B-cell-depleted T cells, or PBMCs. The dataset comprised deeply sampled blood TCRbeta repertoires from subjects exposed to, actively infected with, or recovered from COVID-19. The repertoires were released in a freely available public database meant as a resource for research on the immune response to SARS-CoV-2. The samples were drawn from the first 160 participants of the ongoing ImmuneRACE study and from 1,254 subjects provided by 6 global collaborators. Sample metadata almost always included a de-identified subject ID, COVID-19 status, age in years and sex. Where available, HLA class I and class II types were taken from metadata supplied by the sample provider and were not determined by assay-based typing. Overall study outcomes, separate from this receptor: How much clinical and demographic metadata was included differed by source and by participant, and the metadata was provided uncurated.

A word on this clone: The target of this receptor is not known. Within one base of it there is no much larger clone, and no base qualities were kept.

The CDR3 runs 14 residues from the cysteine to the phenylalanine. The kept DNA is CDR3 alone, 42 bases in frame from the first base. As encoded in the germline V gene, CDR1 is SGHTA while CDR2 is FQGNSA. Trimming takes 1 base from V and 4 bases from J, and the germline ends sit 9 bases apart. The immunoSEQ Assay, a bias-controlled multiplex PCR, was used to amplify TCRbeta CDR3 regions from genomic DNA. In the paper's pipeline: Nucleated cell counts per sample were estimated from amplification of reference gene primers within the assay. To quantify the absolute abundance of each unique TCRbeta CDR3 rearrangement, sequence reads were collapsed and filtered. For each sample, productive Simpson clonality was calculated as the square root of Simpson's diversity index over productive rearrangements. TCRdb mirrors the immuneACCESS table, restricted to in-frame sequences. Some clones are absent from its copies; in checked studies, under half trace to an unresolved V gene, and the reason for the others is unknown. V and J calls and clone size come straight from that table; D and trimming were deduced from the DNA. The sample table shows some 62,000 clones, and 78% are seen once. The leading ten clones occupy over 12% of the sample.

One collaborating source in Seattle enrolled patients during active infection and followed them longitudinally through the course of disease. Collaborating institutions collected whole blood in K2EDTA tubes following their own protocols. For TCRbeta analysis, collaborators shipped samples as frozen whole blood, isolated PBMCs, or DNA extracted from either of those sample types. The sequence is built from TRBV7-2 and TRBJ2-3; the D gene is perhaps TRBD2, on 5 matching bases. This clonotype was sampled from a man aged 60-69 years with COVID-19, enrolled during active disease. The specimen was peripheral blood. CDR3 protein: CASSLGGSADTQYF. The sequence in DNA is TGTGCCAGCAGCTTAGGTGGGAGTGCAGATACGCAGTATTTT.